The 13 T cell receptor beta chains presented below share a single source sample, sequenced in a study of cytomegalovirus exposure and HLA in healthy donors. PCR employed 60 Vbeta and 13 Jbeta primers. Profiling relied on immunoSEQ multiplex PCR, and the TCRdb table lists in-frame clones only, not all of them. The repertoire holds over 75,000 clones, with roughly three quarters as singletons. The specimen was PBMCs. All receptors come from a woman in her sixties in good health and CMV-seronegative.

This sequence joins TRBV6-5 and TRBJ2-7, with TRBD2 identical over 7 bases. Germline assignment: CDR1 MNHEY and CDR2 SVGAGI. This CDR3 contains 11 residues. J gave up 6 bases and V 5 bases, and 1 base lay outside the gene matches. The CDR3 reads CASSREGEQYF. The CDR3 nucleotides are TGTGCCAGCAGTAGGGAGGGCGAGCAGTACTTC.

This chain connects TRBV4-3 to TRBJ2-2; 11 nucleotides agree with TRBD2. CDR3 length: 16 amino acids. V lost 4 bases to trimming and J lost 5 bases; unmatched junction nucleotides: 6. Germline CDR1 and CDR2: LGHNA and YSLEER. The CDR3 region is CASSPLAGGVTGELFF. The DNA for the CDR3 is TGCGCCAGCAGCCCCCTAGCGGGAGGTGTGACCGGGGAGCTGTTTTTT.

The chain uses TRBV5-4 and TRBJ1-1; 7 nucleotides match TRBD1. V shed 2 bases, J shed 0 bases, and the junction held 7 bases outside the gene matches. The CDR3 is 16 residues long. Germline V gives CDR1 SGHNT, CDR2 YYREEE (reference sequence). The CDR3 DNA sequence: TGTGCCAGCAGCTTCGGACAGGAACACATGAACACTGAAGCTTTCTTT. Translating it yields CASSFGQEHMNTEAFF.

This sequence joins TRBV11-2 and TRBJ2-3; TRBD2 agrees at 9 bases. Germline-derived CDR1 and CDR2 are SGHAT and FQNNGV. This CDR3 is built from 19 residues. V lost 3 bases, J lost 0 bases, and 13 bases stayed unmatched. The CDR3 nucleotides are TGTGCCAGCAGCTTTATGGAAAGTAGCGGGAGATCGAGCACAGATACGCAGTATTTT. This encodes CASSFMESSGRSSTDTQYF.

This chain joins TRBV28 and TRBJ2-7; the D gene is possibly TRBD1 (5 bases). CDR3 length equals 15 residues. V dropped 3 bases and J dropped 0 bases, with 12 bases sitting between them. CDR1 MDHEN and CDR2 SYDVKM come from the germline V gene. The CDR3 nucleotides read TGTGCCAGCAGTTTGCACTCTAGGGGCTCCTACGAGCAGTACTTC. Its translation: CASSLHSRGSYEQYF.

J is TRBJ1-1 and V is TRBV6-6; D unresolved. V lost 6 bases and J 2 bases, leaving 13 bases between the germline ends. Germline V gene data show CDR1 as MNHNY and CDR2 as SVGAGI (reference sequence). CDR3 length: 14 amino acids. CDR3 residues: CASRSPDLNTEAFF. The DNA of the CDR3 is TGTGCCAGCAGAAGCCCGGACTTAAACACTGAAGCTTTCTTT.

The genes are TRBV5-1 and TRBJ2-5, with D possibly being TRBD1 (5 bases). V lost 1 base and J 5 bases, leaving 12 bases between the germline ends. Germline values: CDR1 SGHRS, CDR2 YFSETQ. The CDR3 runs 14 residues. CDR3 protein: CASSLRQGLETQYF. The CDR3 DNA follows: TGCGCCAGCAGCTTGAGGCAGGGTTTGGAGACCCAGTACTTC.

The chain has TRBV30 and TRBJ1-2, with D hard to call. Germline CDR1 reads GTSNPN; CDR2 reads SVGIG (reference sequence). V dropped 2 bases and J dropped 5 bases, with 9 bases sitting between them. The CDR3 loop spans 12 amino acids. The CDR3 DNA follows: TGTGCCTGGAGTTCCGACTTATATGGCTACACCTTC. Amino acids: CAWSSDLYGYTF.

This chain connects TRBV18 to TRBJ2-2, with 8 bases lining up with TRBD2. Germline CDR1 KGHSH, CDR2 LQKENI. The J segment lost 4 bases and the V segment lost 3 bases, leaving 7 bases of the junction unmatched. The CDR3 totals 16 residues. The CDR3 loop reads CASSPKSGSTTGELFF. The CDR3 bases are TGTGCCAGCTCACCGAAAAGCGGGAGTACCACCGGGGAGCTGTTTTTT.

This chain connects TRBV28 to TRBJ1-4; a possible D gene is TRBD1 (5 bases). The ends were cut back, 6 bases at V and 0 bases at J, with 11 bases in the middle. The CDR3 consists of 15 residues. Germline CDR1 MDHEN, CDR2 SYDVKM. CDR3: CASSSPGSTNEKLFF. The CDR3 coding sequence is TGTGCCAGCAGCTCCCCAGGGTCAACTAATGAAAAACTGTTTTTT.

V and J are TRBV4-3 and TRBJ2-5; no clear D. V was trimmed by 4 bases and J by 4 bases, leaving 4 bases between them. Per germline, CDR1 LGHNA and CDR2 YSLEER. This CDR3 region has 11 residues. CDR3 DNA: TGCGCCAGCAGCCGAGGAGAGACCCAGTACTTC. Translated: CASSRGETQYF.

The chain recombines TRBV6-5 with TRBJ2-7, with TRBD2 matching 8 bases. V shed 7 bases, J shed 3 bases, and the junction held 5 bases outside the gene matches. CDR1 and CDR2 from the germline V gene are MNHEY and SVGAGI. The CDR3 consists of 13 residues. CDR3 bases: TGTGCCAGCAAGCCAGCGGGGGACTACGAGCAGTACTTC. It codes for CASKPAGDYEQYF.

The rearrangement joins TRBV19 to TRBJ2-7; the match to TRBD1 covers 11 bases. The CDR3 runs to 13 residues. V shed 11 bases, J shed 5 bases, and the junction held 8 bases outside the gene matches. Germline V lookup: CDR1 LNHDA, CDR2 SQIVND (reference sequence). The CDR3 sequence: CACRRTGGNEQYF. The CDR3 DNA follows: TGTGCCTGCCGACGGACAGGGGGCAACGAGCAGTACTTC. Full variable domain (outside the CDR3, taken from reference TRBV19 and TRBJ2-7): DGGITQSPKYLFRKEGQNVTLSCEQNLNHDAMYWYRQDPGQGLRLIYYSQIVNDFQKGDIAEGYSVSREKKESFPLTVTSAQKNPTAFYLCACRRTGGNEQYFGPGTRLTVT.